This is a list of T cell receptor beta chains from one sample in a study of blood T cell repertoires in COVID-19. Clones were read by immunoSEQ multiplex PCR, and TCRdb kept only the in-frame ones, dropping some. Of more than 85,000 clones in the sample, around 90% are singletons; the top ten hold about 4%. Sequencing was carried out using peripheral blood. The receptor set was obtained from a man between 18 and 35 years old with acute or convalescent COVID-19. Both conserved end residues are part of each CDR3.

j_gene,v_gene,CDR3aa
TRBJ2-5,TRBV19,CASSREAQETQYF
TRBJ2-1,TRBV24-1,CATGHRLAVRGEQFF
TRBJ1-2,TRBV24-1,CATSGGTGGGYTF
TRBJ1-3,TRBV30,CAWSYMGQGRSGNTIYF
TRBJ1-1,TRBV18,CASSPQQGEAFF
TRBJ2-1,TRBV18,CASSPDRGLNEQFF
TRBJ1-1,TRBV7-2,CASSPRTGDGEAFF
TRBJ1-2,TRBV10-3,CAIGVGQGIGYTF
TRBJ1-5,TRBV6-5,CASSFRAANQPQHF
TRBJ1-2,TRBV28,CASSRQPWQDGYTF
TRBJ1-3,TRBV29-1,CSVEARGQGNTGNTIYF
TRBJ2-7,TRBV28,CASSVQGTNSYEQYF
TRBJ2-5,TRBV3-1/TRBV3-2,CASSQNLQGASGETQYF
TRBJ2-2,TRBV18,CASSPRGAGTGELFF